Below are 5 T cell receptor beta chains sequenced from a single sample in a study of shared clonotypes between healthy human individuals. TCRdb's table, derived via immunoSEQ multiplex PCR, lists solely in-frame clones and lacks some. This sample yields 2 million to 2.5 million clones, of which nearly 97% are seen a single time; over 0.1% belongs to the top ten. The sample consisted of naive CD4+ T cells sorted from blood. Subset indicated: CD45RA+ positively selected. These receptor sequences come from a man younger than 35 in good health.

J is TRBJ1-2 and V is TRBV25-1, with a weak D call TRBD1 (5 bases). Germline V gene data show CDR1 as MGHDK and CDR2 as SYGVNS. Trimming pared 1 base from V and 3 bases from J, leaving 12 bases between. This CDR3 is built from 15 residues. CDR3 bases: TGTGCCAGCAGTGAATTTTCAGGGCGGGACTATGGCTACACCTTC. Residues: CASSEFSGRDYGYTF.

The chain has TRBV25-1 and TRBJ2-5; D is unresolved. Trimming pared 7 bases from V and 2 bases from J, leaving 17 bases between. Germline V lookup: CDR1 MGHDK, CDR2 SYGVNS. The CDR3 length is 15 residues. The CDR3 nucleotides read TGTGCCAGCACCCCCCAAGGTGCAAGGCAAGAGACCCAGTACTTC. The encoded protein is CASTPQGARQETQYF.

The chain joins TRBV5-5 to TRBJ1-2; D is possibly TRBD1 (5 bases). V lost 0 bases and J 0 bases, leaving 12 bases between the germline ends. The CDR3 has 16 residues. Germline V gives CDR1 SGHKS, CDR2 YYEKEE (reference sequence). The CDR3 coding sequence is TGTGCCAGCAGCTTGGCCGGGACGGCAGCTAACTATGGCTACACCTTC. Amino acid sequence: CASSLAGTAANYGYTF.

This clone was seen only once. In the same sample, other DNA sequences code for this CDR3. V gene TRBV4-1 combines with J gene TRBJ1-3; D uncertain. This CDR3 has 16 amino acids. V lost 0 bases and J 0 bases, leaving 9 bases between the germline ends. Germline V gives CDR1 MGHRA, CDR2 YSYEKL. The CDR3 region has the DNA TGCGCCAGCAGCCAAGATGCCGGGAGCTCTGGAAACACCATATATTTT. Protein: CASSQDAGSSGNTIYF.

The chain has TRBV7-2 and TRBJ1-2, with TRBD1 matching over 8 bases. Unmatched junction bases numbered 5, after V lost 2 bases and J lost 6 bases. CDR3 length equals 14 residues. Germline loops: CDR1 SGHTA, CDR2 FQGNSA. CDR3 bases: TGTGCCAGCAGCTTAAGAGCAGGGGGCCATGGCTACACCTTC. Translation gives CASSLRAGGHGYTF.